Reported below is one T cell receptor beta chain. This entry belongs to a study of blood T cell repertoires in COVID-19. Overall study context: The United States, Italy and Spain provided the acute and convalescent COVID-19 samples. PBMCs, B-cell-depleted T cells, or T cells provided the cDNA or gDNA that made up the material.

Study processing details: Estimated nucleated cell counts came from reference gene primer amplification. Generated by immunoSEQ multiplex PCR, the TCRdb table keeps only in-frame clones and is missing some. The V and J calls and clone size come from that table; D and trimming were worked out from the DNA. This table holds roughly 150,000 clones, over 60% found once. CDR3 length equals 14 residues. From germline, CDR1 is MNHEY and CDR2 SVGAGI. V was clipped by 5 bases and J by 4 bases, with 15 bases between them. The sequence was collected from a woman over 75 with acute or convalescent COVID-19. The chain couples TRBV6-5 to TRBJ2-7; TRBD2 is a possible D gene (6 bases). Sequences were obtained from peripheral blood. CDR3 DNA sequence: TGTGCCAGCAGTCCGACTAGGGCCCCTTACGAGCAGTACTTC. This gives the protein CASSPTRAPYEQYF.